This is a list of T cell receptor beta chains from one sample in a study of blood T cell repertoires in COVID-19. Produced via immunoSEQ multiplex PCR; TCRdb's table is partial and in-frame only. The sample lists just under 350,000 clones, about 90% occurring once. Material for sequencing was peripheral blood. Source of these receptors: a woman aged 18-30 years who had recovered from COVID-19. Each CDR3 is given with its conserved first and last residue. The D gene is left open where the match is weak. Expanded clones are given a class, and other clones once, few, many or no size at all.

CDR3nt: TGTGCCAGAAGCTTGTGGCCTGGGCCGTTCTACAATGAGCAGTTCTTC
CDR3aa: CARSLWPGPFYNEQFF
d_gene: NA
abundance: NA
v_gene: TRBV5-3
j_gene: TRBJ2-1

CDR3nt: TGTGCCAGCAGCAACATGTTGCCCCCAGAGACCCAGTACTTC
CDR3aa: CASSNMLPPETQYF
d_gene: NA
abundance: NA
v_gene: TRBV5-5
j_gene: TRBJ2-5

CDR3nt: TGTGCCACCAGTGATTTGCGACAGCCGCAGTTCTTC
CDR3aa: CATSDLRQPQFF
d_gene: NA
abundance: few
v_gene: TRBV24-1
j_gene: TRBJ2-1

CDR3nt: TGTGCCACCGCAGGAGGGATTGGCACAGATACGCAGTATTTT
CDR3aa: CATAGGIGTDTQYF
d_gene: NA
abundance: NA
v_gene: TRBV24-1
j_gene: TRBJ2-3

CDR3nt: TGTGCCAGCAGTGGGGGAGGGCGGGAGCAAGAGACCCAGTACTTC
CDR3aa: CASSGGGREQETQYF
d_gene: TRBD2
abundance: NA
v_gene: TRBV2
j_gene: TRBJ2-5

CDR3nt: TGTGCTAGTGGTTTGTTGGGTTTGGCAGGTTGGATTGAGACTGAAGCTTTCTTT
CDR3aa: CASGLLGLAGWIETEAFF
d_gene: NA
abundance: NA
v_gene: TRBV12-5
j_gene: TRBJ1-1

CDR3nt: TGTGCCAGCAGTTCCGGGACAGTTCTTTTTTCACCCCTCCACTTT
CDR3aa: CASSSGTVLFSPLHF
d_gene: TRBD1
abundance: NA
v_gene: TRBV6-5
j_gene: TRBJ1-6

CDR3nt: TGTGCCAGCAGCTCCACACAGGGAATGAACACTGAAGCTTTCTTT
CDR3aa: CASSSTQGMNTEAFF
d_gene: NA
abundance: NA
v_gene: TRBV7-9
j_gene: TRBJ1-1

CDR3nt: TGTGCCAGCAGCTTAGGTACTAGCGGGAGTTACAATGAGCAGTTCTTC
CDR3aa: CASSLGTSGSYNEQFF
d_gene: TRBD2
abundance: once
v_gene: TRBV11-3
j_gene: TRBJ2-1

CDR3nt: TGCAGTGCTAGTTCGGGAGGGACAGAGACCCAGTACTTC
CDR3aa: CSASSGGTETQYF
d_gene: TRBD2
abundance: NA
v_gene: TRBV20-1
j_gene: TRBJ2-5

CDR3nt: TGTGCTAGTGGTCCAGGGACAGGGCGCGATGAGCAGTTCTTC
CDR3aa: CASGPGTGRDEQFF
d_gene: TRBD1
abundance: NA
v_gene: TRBV12-5
j_gene: TRBJ2-1

CDR3nt: TGTGCCAGCAGGCCGACAGATTATGGCTACACCTTC
CDR3aa: CASRPTDYGYTF
d_gene: NA
abundance: NA
v_gene: TRBV12-3/TRBV12-4
j_gene: TRBJ1-2

CDR3nt: TGCGCCAGCAGCGTGGGACTAGCGGGAGCGATAGGCACAGATACGCAGTATTTT
CDR3aa: CASSVGLAGAIGTDTQYF
d_gene: TRBD2
abundance: NA
v_gene: TRBV5-1
j_gene: TRBJ2-3

CDR3nt: TGTGCCACCAGTGATTATAGCCGGGAGCTGTTTTTT
CDR3aa: CATSDYSRELFF
d_gene: NA
abundance: NA
v_gene: TRBV24-1
j_gene: TRBJ2-2

CDR3nt: TGTGCCTGGAGGCCCGAACACGGCCAAACGAGGGCCCAGTACTTC
CDR3aa: CAWRPEHGQTRAQYF
d_gene: NA
abundance: NA
v_gene: TRBV30
j_gene: TRBJ2-5

CDR3nt: TGTGCCAGCAGCTCCAAGACTAGCGGGTTCACAGATACGCAGTATTTT
CDR3aa: CASSSKTSGFTDTQYF
d_gene: TRBD2
abundance: NA
v_gene: TRBV5-4
j_gene: TRBJ2-3

CDR3nt: TGTGCCAGCAGCGTCTGGCGGGACCGCACAGATACGCAGTATTTT
CDR3aa: CASSVWRDRTDTQYF
d_gene: NA
abundance: NA
v_gene: TRBV7-8
j_gene: TRBJ2-3

CDR3nt: TGTGCCAGCAGTGGGTTCCGGGGATCGGGGGAGCTGTTTTTT
CDR3aa: CASSGFRGSGELFF
d_gene: NA
abundance: NA
v_gene: TRBV27
j_gene: TRBJ2-2

CDR3nt: TGTGCCAGCACTCGAGATAGCGGGAATGAGCAGTTCTTC
CDR3aa: CASTRDSGNEQFF
d_gene: TRBD2
abundance: NA
v_gene: TRBV2
j_gene: TRBJ2-1

CDR3nt: TGTGCCAGCAGCGTAGCTTTAGGACTAGCGGGAAGCAATGAGCAGTTCTTC
CDR3aa: CASSVALGLAGSNEQFF
d_gene: TRBD2
abundance: NA
v_gene: TRBV9
j_gene: TRBJ2-1

CDR3nt: TGTGCCAGCAGCCTAAGGGAGAGCACAGATACGCAGTATTTT
CDR3aa: CASSLRESTDTQYF
d_gene: NA
abundance: NA
v_gene: TRBV7-8
j_gene: TRBJ2-3

CDR3nt: TGCGCCAGCAGCCACCCCGGCGGCGGATTTACTAGCTCCTACAATGAGCAGTTCTTC
CDR3aa: CASSHPGGGFTSSYNEQFF
d_gene: NA
abundance: NA
v_gene: TRBV4-1
j_gene: TRBJ2-1

CDR3nt: TGTGCCAGCAGCGGCGGGATGCGTGGTACGCAGTATTTT
CDR3aa: CASSGGMRGTQYF
d_gene: NA
abundance: NA
v_gene: TRBV7-2
j_gene: TRBJ2-3

CDR3nt: TGCGCCAGCAGCCGACAGGGCACTGAAGCTTTCTTT
CDR3aa: CASSRQGTEAFF
d_gene: TRBD1
abundance: NA
v_gene: TRBV4-3
j_gene: TRBJ1-1

CDR3nt: TGTGCCAGCAGTTATTCATCCGCGGGCAGGGGGTCCAATCAGCCCCAGCATTTT
CDR3aa: CASSYSSAGRGSNQPQHF
d_gene: TRBD1
abundance: NA
v_gene: TRBV6-2/TRBV6-3
j_gene: TRBJ1-5

CDR3nt: TGTGCCAGTAGTATAGGGTATCGGGGTGGCTACACCTTC
CDR3aa: CASSIGYRGGYTF
d_gene: NA
abundance: once
v_gene: TRBV19
j_gene: TRBJ1-2

CDR3nt: TGTGCCAGCAGCACGACGACAGGGATAGCTGGCTACACCTTC
CDR3aa: CASSTTTGIAGYTF
d_gene: TRBD1
abundance: NA
v_gene: TRBV7-9
j_gene: TRBJ1-2

CDR3nt: TGTGCCAGCAGTTACTCTATCTCTGGAAACACCATATATTTT
CDR3aa: CASSYSISGNTIYF
d_gene: NA
abundance: NA
v_gene: TRBV6-5
j_gene: TRBJ1-3

CDR3nt: TGCAGCGTGGAGGGGTCTAGCGGGAGAGCCACAGATACGCAGTATTTT
CDR3aa: CSVEGSSGRATDTQYF
d_gene: TRBD2
abundance: NA
v_gene: TRBV29-1
j_gene: TRBJ2-3

CDR3nt: TGTGCCAGCAGCTTGATGGCGGGAGCTCCCGCAGATACGCAGTATTTT
CDR3aa: CASSLMAGAPADTQYF
d_gene: TRBD2
abundance: NA
v_gene: TRBV5-4
j_gene: TRBJ2-3

CDR3nt: TGTGCCACCAGTGACCCTCGGACAGGCGGGGAGACCCAGTACTTC
CDR3aa: CATSDPRTGGETQYF
d_gene: TRBD1
abundance: NA
v_gene: TRBV24-1
j_gene: TRBJ2-5

CDR3nt: TGTGCCACCAGTGATTGGAGCAGCTCCGAGCAGTTCTTC
CDR3aa: CATSDWSSSEQFF
d_gene: NA
abundance: once
v_gene: TRBV24-1
j_gene: TRBJ2-1

CDR3nt: TGTGCCAGCCCCGACAGGGCCGGGGCCAACGTCCTGACTTTC
CDR3aa: CASPDRAGANVLTF
d_gene: TRBD1
abundance: once
v_gene: TRBV27
j_gene: TRBJ2-6

CDR3nt: TGTGCCAGCAGTGACAGGGGGGATGGTGAAAAACTGTTTTTT
CDR3aa: CASSDRGDGEKLFF
d_gene: TRBD1
abundance: NA
v_gene: TRBV6-1
j_gene: TRBJ1-4

CDR3nt: TGCAGCGTCCCGGGACAGGGGGCGTTTGGGACCGGGGAGCTGTTTTTT
CDR3aa: CSVPGQGAFGTGELFF
d_gene: TRBD1
abundance: NA
v_gene: TRBV29-1
j_gene: TRBJ2-2

CDR3nt: TGTGCCAGCAGCTTATTAGCGGGAGGGGGCACAGATACGCAGTATTTT
CDR3aa: CASSLLAGGGTDTQYF
d_gene: TRBD2
abundance: NA
v_gene: TRBV7-2
j_gene: TRBJ2-3

CDR3nt: TGTGCCAGCAGTGTTTCCGGGACAGGGCATACTCAGCCCCAGCATTTT
CDR3aa: CASSVSGTGHTQPQHF
d_gene: TRBD1
abundance: few
v_gene: TRBV2
j_gene: TRBJ1-5

CDR3nt: TGTGCCAGCAGCCCCGGGGCGGGAGGGCCAGTTAATGAGCAGTTCTTC
CDR3aa: CASSPGAGGPVNEQFF
d_gene: TRBD2
abundance: NA
v_gene: TRBV5-4
j_gene: TRBJ2-1

CDR3nt: TGTGCCAGCAGCTCGCAGGGGGCAAGCTACAATGAGCAGTTCTTC
CDR3aa: CASSSQGASYNEQFF
d_gene: TRBD1
abundance: NA
v_gene: TRBV5-6
j_gene: TRBJ2-1

CDR3nt: TGTGCCAGCAGCCATAGCGGGAGCGGCACAGATACGCAGTATTTT
CDR3aa: CASSHSGSGTDTQYF
d_gene: TRBD2
abundance: once
v_gene: TRBV7-2
j_gene: TRBJ2-3

CDR3nt: TGTGCCTGCCTCCCCGGGGGTGCCCGAGGGAACTATGGCTACACCTTC
CDR3aa: CACLPGGARGNYGYTF
d_gene: NA
abundance: NA
v_gene: TRBV5-8
j_gene: TRBJ1-2

CDR3nt: TGTGCCAGCAGCCGGGATCAGGGGTCCCAGCATTTT
CDR3aa: CASSRDQGSQHF
d_gene: NA
abundance: NA
v_gene: TRBV7-8
j_gene: TRBJ1-5

CDR3nt: TGTGCCAGCAGCCGGACAGGCCGTTACACCGGGGAGCTGTTTTTT
CDR3aa: CASSRTGRYTGELFF
d_gene: TRBD1
abundance: NA
v_gene: TRBV27
j_gene: TRBJ2-2

CDR3nt: TGTGCCAGCAGCCCCACCCGATGGGGGCGACCAGGGTGGGCTTTCTTT
CDR3aa: CASSPTRWGRPGWAFF
d_gene: NA
abundance: NA
v_gene: TRBV5-6
j_gene: TRBJ1-1

CDR3nt: TGTGCCAGTACTAAACAGGGTAACGTCTATGGCTACACCTTC
CDR3aa: CASTKQGNVYGYTF
d_gene: NA
abundance: NA
v_gene: TRBV19
j_gene: TRBJ1-2

CDR3nt: TGTGCCAGCTCACAGGATCCCGCGGGCAATCAGCCCCAGCATTTT
CDR3aa: CASSQDPAGNQPQHF
d_gene: NA
abundance: NA
v_gene: TRBV18
j_gene: TRBJ1-5

CDR3nt: TGTGCCTGTGAGTTCGGGACAGAGAATGAAAAACTGTTTTTT
CDR3aa: CACEFGTENEKLFF
d_gene: TRBD1
abundance: NA
v_gene: TRBV30
j_gene: TRBJ1-4

CDR3nt: TGTGCCAGCAGTTCAGGGGGCCTTGATGGCTACACCTTC
CDR3aa: CASSSGGLDGYTF
d_gene: TRBD1
abundance: NA
v_gene: TRBV27
j_gene: TRBJ1-2

CDR3nt: TGCGCCAGCAGCCCAGACAGGGGGGACTACTATGGCTACACCTTC
CDR3aa: CASSPDRGDYYGYTF
d_gene: TRBD1
abundance: NA
v_gene: TRBV5-1
j_gene: TRBJ1-2

CDR3nt: TGTGCCAGCAGTTTCATAGCGGGAGTCAAAGAGACCCAGTACTTC
CDR3aa: CASSFIAGVKETQYF
d_gene: TRBD2
abundance: NA
v_gene: TRBV28
j_gene: TRBJ2-5

CDR3nt: TGTGCCAGTAGTATTGGCAGGGCTAACCCCCCGCAAGAGACCCAGTACTTC
CDR3aa: CASSIGRANPPQETQYF
d_gene: NA
abundance: NA
v_gene: TRBV19
j_gene: TRBJ2-5

CDR3nt: TGTGCCAGTGTCAACCGGGGAACTGGAAACACCATATATTTT
CDR3aa: CASVNRGTGNTIYF
d_gene: NA
abundance: NA
v_gene: TRBV19
j_gene: TRBJ1-3

CDR3nt: TGTGCCAGCAGCCCGGGACTTAACAATGAGCAGTTCTTC
CDR3aa: CASSPGLNNEQFF
d_gene: NA
abundance: NA
v_gene: TRBV27
j_gene: TRBJ2-1

CDR3nt: TGCGCCAGCAGCTTGGCGGACTCGGCGGGCTCTGAGCAGTTCTTC
CDR3aa: CASSLADSAGSEQFF
d_gene: NA
abundance: NA
v_gene: TRBV5-1
j_gene: TRBJ2-1

CDR3nt: TGTGCCGGAACCCGGGCTGAAGCTTTCTTT
CDR3aa: CAGTRAEAFF
d_gene: NA
abundance: NA
v_gene: TRBV30
j_gene: TRBJ1-1

CDR3nt: TGCGCCAGCAGCTTGGACAGGGGATCTGGAAACACCATATATTTT
CDR3aa: CASSLDRGSGNTIYF
d_gene: TRBD1
abundance: NA
v_gene: TRBV5-1
j_gene: TRBJ1-3

CDR3nt: TGTGCCAGCAGCGAACGGACAGGGTGGGACTCCTACAATGAGCAGTTCTTC
CDR3aa: CASSERTGWDSYNEQFF
d_gene: TRBD1
abundance: NA
v_gene: TRBV11-3
j_gene: TRBJ2-1

CDR3nt: TGCGCCAGCAGCTCGGGGGGCTCTGGAAACACCATATATTTT
CDR3aa: CASSSGGSGNTIYF
d_gene: NA
abundance: NA
v_gene: TRBV5-1
j_gene: TRBJ1-3

CDR3nt: TGTGCCAGCTCAAGCTCTCAGGGGGCGGAAGAAAAACTGTTTTTT
CDR3aa: CASSSSQGAEEKLFF
d_gene: TRBD1
abundance: NA
v_gene: TRBV18
j_gene: TRBJ1-4

CDR3nt: TGTGCCAGCAGCTTAGGGATAGGACAAACTGAAGCTTTCTTT
CDR3aa: CASSLGIGQTEAFF
d_gene: NA
abundance: once
v_gene: TRBV11-2
j_gene: TRBJ1-1